The 30 T cell receptor beta chains presented below share a single source sample, sequenced in a study of T cells expressing NK-cell markers. Following a re-call of the 5' RACE reads, TCRdb has one entry per CDR3 protein and lacks DNA. Its clone listing holds some 300,000 distinct CDR3 sequences. Sequencing input: blood T cells: a sorted CD56 or NKG2C T cell subset, CD4+ or CD8+ T cells, or bulk PBMC T cells (not recorded which). Every receptor here comes from a man younger than 35 in good health.

This chain connects TRBV7-9 to TRBJ2-3; TCRdb gives TRBD2 as the D gene, but with no DNA this cannot be confirmed. Germline-derived CDR1 and CDR2 are SEHNR and FQNEAQ (reference sequence). The CDR3 is made up of 14 amino acids. This CDR3 reads CASAGGGRTDTQYF.

This chain links TRBV29-1 with TRBJ1-1; without DNA, the TCRdb call of TRBD1 cannot be checked. The CDR3 runs to 13 residues. CDR1 is SQVTM, CDR2 ANQGSEA, per germline. This CDR3 reads CSVTQGSRTEAFF.

V is TRBV5-6 and J is TRBJ2-3; TCRdb's D call, TRBD2, is unchecked because there is no DNA. The CDR3 loop spans 15 amino acids. CDR1 is SGHDT and CDR2 is YYEEEE in the germline V gene. The CDR3 is CASSSEDLPTDTQYF. Using reference TRBV5-6 and TRBJ2-3 for the parts outside the CDR3, the full variable domain is DAGVTQSPTHLIKTRGQQVTLRCSPKSGHDTVSWYQQALGQGPQFIFQYYEEEERQRGNFPDRFSGHQFPNYSSELNVNALLLGDSALYLCASSSEDLPTDTQYFGPGTRLTVL.

This chain uses TRBV20-1 with TRBJ1-5. Germline CDR1 and CDR2: DFQATT and SNEGSKA (reference sequence). This CDR3 spans 13 amino acids. The CDR3 protein is CSATAGLGQPQHF.

This chain joins TRBV21-1 and TRBJ2-2; without DNA, the TCRdb call of TRBD2 cannot be checked. TRBV21-1 counts as a pseudogene. The CDR3 loop spans 17 amino acids. The chain's CDR3 is CASSKGVGGPWTGELFF.

The chain has TRBV12-3 or TRBV12-4 and TRBJ2-2; TCRdb outputs TRBD1, but without DNA this stays unchecked. The CDR3 totals 16 residues. CDR3 in amino acids: CASSSLTAGPAGELFF.

The chain is built from TRBV12-3 or TRBV12-4 and TRBJ1-4. The CDR3 length is 13 residues. This chain's CDR3 is CASSTRPREKLFF.

The V and J genes are TRBV29-1 and TRBJ1-2; TCRdb's assignment of TRBD1 cannot be checked, as there is no DNA. This CDR3 is built from 13 residues. The germline CDR1 and CDR2 sequences are SQVTM and ANQGSEA. CDR3 amino acids: CSVELDRVRGYTF.

The rearrangement links TRBV29-1 to TRBJ1-1; TCRdb selects TRBD1, and the lack of DNA leaves this call unchecked. Germline assignment: CDR1 SQVTM and CDR2 ANQGSEA. This CDR3 comprises 14 residues. This chain's CDR3 is CSSGPGVGNTEAFF. Full variable domain (rest looked up from reference TRBV29-1 and TRBJ1-1): SAVISQKPSRDICQRGTSLTIQCQVDSQVTMMFWYRQQPGQSLTLIATANQGSEATYESGFVIDKFPISRPNLTFSTLTVSNMSPEDSSIYLCSSGPGVGNTEAFFGQGTRLTVV.

The rearrangement uses TRBV27 and TRBJ2-7; the D call of TRBD1 rests on TCRdb alone, since no DNA is present to check it. CDR1 and CDR2 (germline): MNHEY, SMNVEV (reference sequence). This CDR3 is built from 13 residues. The CDR3 sequence: CASTHREGSEQYF.

V is TRBV12-3 or TRBV12-4 and J is TRBJ1-5; the D call from TCRdb, TRBD1, cannot be confirmed without DNA. CDR3 length: 15 amino acids. The CDR3 sequence is CASSLPEGARQPQHF.

This sequence joins TRBV20-1 and TRBJ2-3; the D call from TCRdb, TRBD1, cannot be confirmed without DNA. Germline values: CDR1 DFQATT, CDR2 SNEGSKA (reference sequence). The CDR3 runs to 15 residues. CDR3 region: CSAPPGTGRPDTQYF.

The chain is built from TRBV29-1 and TRBJ1-1; checking the TCRdb D call of TRBD1 is not possible without DNA. The CDR3 loop spans 12 amino acids. CDR1 is SQVTM and CDR2 is ANQGSEA in the germline V gene. CDR3 sequence reads: CSVRSAQGEAFF.

The genes are TRBV12-3 or TRBV12-4 and TRBJ1-5. The CDR3 runs 13 residues. This chain's CDR3 is CASMRDPNQPQHF.

The rearrangement uses TRBV11-2 and TRBJ2-2; the TRBD2 assignment by TCRdb is unverifiable without DNA. CDR3 length equals 15 residues. Per germline, CDR1 SGHAT and CDR2 FQNNGV. The CDR3 here is CASSLSGRNTGELFF. Based on the CDR3 plus reference TRBV11-2 and TRBJ2-2, the full variable domain is EAGVAQSPRYKIIEKRQSVAFWCNPISGHATLYWYQQILGQGPKLLIQFQNNGVVDDSQLPKDRFSAERLKGVDSTLKIQPAKLEDSAVYLCASSLSGRNTGELFFGEGSRLTVL.

The V and J genes are TRBV6-1 and TRBJ2-1; TCRdb outputs TRBD1, but without DNA this stays unchecked. CDR3 length: 13 amino acids. The germline CDR1 and CDR2 sequences are MNHNS and SASEGT. The CDR3 protein is CASSPGVRDEQFF.

The rearrangement uses TRBV4-2 and TRBJ1-1. Germline V lookup: CDR1 LGHNA, CDR2 YNFKEQ. CDR3 size: 18 residues. The CDR3 here is CASSGRDSNPQGDTEAFF.

The chain couples TRBV11-2 to TRBJ2-5. Germline V gives CDR1 SGHAT, CDR2 FQNNGV. The CDR3 has 11 amino acids. The CDR3 reads CASTDQETQYF.

CDR3 loop: CASSLHRDQSEKLFF. The chain links TRBV7-8 to TRBJ1-4. Looked up from germline, CDR1 is SGHVS and CDR2 is FQNEAQ. The CDR3 contains 15 residues. The whole variable domain, filled in from reference TRBV7-8 and TRBJ1-4, reads GAGVSQSPRYKVAKRGQDVALRCDPISGHVSLFWYQQALGQGPEFLTYFQNEAQLDKSGLPSDRFFAERPEGSVSTLKIQRTQQEDSAVYLCASSLHRDQSEKLFFGSGTQLSVL.

V gene TRBV11-2 combines with J gene TRBJ2-5; the D call of TRBD2 rests on TCRdb alone, since no DNA is present to check it. Germline loops: CDR1 SGHAT, CDR2 FQNNGV. The CDR3 extends over 13 amino acids. CDR3 loop: CASRFRRQETQYF.

The chain has TRBV29-1 and TRBJ2-1. CDR3 size: 15 residues. Germline CDR1 and CDR2: SQVTM and ANQGSEA. CDR3: CSIKSGGNSYNEQFF.

V gene TRBV20-1 combines with J gene TRBJ1-1; lacking DNA, the TRBD1 call made by TCRdb goes unchecked. In germline, CDR1 is DFQATT, CDR2 SNEGSKA (reference sequence). The length of the CDR3 is 15 residues. The CDR3 is CSASLGDSKNTEAFF.

V is TRBV12-3 or TRBV12-4 and J is TRBJ2-3; TCRdb picks TRBD2, but there is no DNA to check that call. This CDR3 is 19 amino acids long. CDR3 sequence: CASSLRLAGGPGGTDTQYF.

V usage is TRBV18 and J usage is TRBJ2-5. In germline, CDR1 is KGHSH, CDR2 LQKENI. The CDR3 covers 14 residues. CDR3 residues: CASSRAAGQETQYF. Full variable domain (missing parts from reference TRBV18 and TRBJ2-5): NAGVMQNPRHLVRRRGQEARLRCSPMKGHSHVYWYRQLPEEGLKFMVYLQKENIIDESGMPKERFSAEFPKEGPSILRIQQVVRGDSAAYFCASSRAAGQETQYFGPGTRLLVL.

This rearrangement joins TRBV4-2 to TRBJ1-5. This CDR3 has 12 amino acids. The germline V gene encodes CDR1 LGHNA and CDR2 YNFKEQ. The CDR3 sequence is CASKGRDQPQHF.

This rearrangement joins TRBV5-1 to TRBJ2-7; checking the TCRdb D call of TRBD2 is not possible without DNA. From germline, CDR1 is SGHRS and CDR2 YFSETQ. The CDR3 has 14 amino acids. The CDR3 loop is CASSEGLAGNEQYF.

The V gene is TRBV10-3, the J gene TRBJ2-7; the TCRdb D gene call, TRBD2, has no DNA to confirm it. This CDR3 contains 12 residues. CDR1 is ENHRY, CDR2 SYGVKD, per germline. This chain's CDR3 is CAISSEGYEQYF.

The V gene is TRBV2, the J gene TRBJ2-2. This CDR3 comprises 16 residues. Looked up from germline, CDR1 is SNHLY and CDR2 is FYNNEI. The CDR3: CASRIGLILRVGELFF.

This chain uses TRBV10-3 with TRBJ2-3; TCRdb selects TRBD2, and the lack of DNA leaves this call unchecked. The CDR3 totals 13 residues. Germline V CDR1 and CDR2: ENHRY, SYGVKD. CDR3 in amino acids: CAISETAPHTQYF.

The V and J genes are TRBV3-1 and TRBJ2-1; no DNA is available, so the TRBD2 call from TCRdb remains unchecked. The CDR3 length is 16 residues. The germline gives CDR1 LGHDT, CDR2 YNNKEL (reference sequence). CDR3 loop: CASSQQLAGGPGEQFF.